A single sample is the source of the 3 T cell receptor beta chains below, sequenced in a study of blood T cell repertoires in COVID-19. Profiling relied on immunoSEQ multiplex PCR, and the TCRdb table lists in-frame clones only, not all of them. This table holds approximately 280,000 clones, 86% found once. Sequencing was done on a sample of PBMCs or T cells enriched from blood (not recorded which). The receptors here all came from a woman between 18 and 29 years old who had recovered from COVID-19.

The genes are TRBV5-1 and TRBJ2-5; 7 positions match TRBD2. CDR3 length: 17 residues. In germline, CDR1 is SGHRS, CDR2 YFSETQ. The V segment lost 0 bases and the J segment 2 bases; nucleotides outside the gene matches: 10. The CDR3 DNA follows: TGCGCCAGCAGCTTGGCCGTGGTTGTGGGGGGGCAAGAGACCCAGTACTTC. It codes for CASSLAVVVGGQETQYF.

The genes are TRBV11-3 and TRBJ2-1, with 7 bases that match TRBD2. In germline, CDR1 is SGHNT, CDR2 YENEEA. The CDR3 is 14 amino acids. J was trimmed by 8 bases and V by 2 bases; bases with no gene match: 6. The CDR3 bases are TGTGCCAGCAGCTTAAGGGGAGGGATCGATGAGCAGTTCTTC. Encoded protein: CASSLRGGIDEQFF. The full variable domain, rest sourced from reference TRBV11-3 and TRBJ2-1, is EAGVVQSPRYKIIEKKQPVAFWCNPISGHNTLYWYLQNLGQGPELLIRYENEEAVDDSQLPKDRFSAERLKGVDSTLKIQPAELGDSAVYLCASSLRGGIDEQFFGPGTRLTVL.

The chain combines TRBV28 with TRBJ2-1; 10 bases map to TRBD2. Trimming took 6 bases from V and 7 from J; bases not matched to a gene: 9. Germline CDR1 MDHEN, CDR2 SYDVKM. The CDR3 contains 15 residues. CDR3 nucleotides: TGTGCCAGCAGGACTAGCGGGCGAGATGGTAATGAGCAGTTCTTC. Protein product: CASRTSGRDGNEQFF. Together with reference TRBV28 and TRBJ2-1, the CDR3 gives the full variable domain: DVKVTQSSRYLVKRTGEKVFLECVQDMDHENMFWYRQDPGLGLRLIYFSYDVKMKEKGDIPEGYSVSREKKERFSLILESASTNQTSMYLCASRTSGRDGNEQFFGPGTRLTVL.